The 10 T cell receptor beta chains presented below share a single source sample, sequenced in a study of T cells in Graves' hyperthyroidism and ophthalmopathy. Authors of the study amplified TCR beta CDR3 regions from RNA transcripts. RT-PCR in the first round (using the HTBI primer set) targeted the TCR CDR3. TCRdb itself ran the multiplex PCR reads through MiXCR, one entry per CDR3 protein. The data show a few hundred thousand distinct CDR3 sequences, with roughly 15% seen just once and about 21% held by the top ten. Sequencing was carried out using blood. The receptor set was obtained from a woman aged 60-75 years with Graves' ophthalmopathy.

This clonotype was recorded many times. The rearrangement joins TRBV3-1 to TRBJ2-4; the D is unclear. Germline V lookup: CDR1 LGHDT, CDR2 YNNKEL (reference sequence). V was clipped by 2 bases and J by 5 bases, with 7 bases between them. The CDR3 consists of 13 residues. CDR3 in amino acids: CASSQPSENIQYF. The DNA of the CDR3 is TGTGCCAGCAGCCAACCTTCGGAAAACATTCAGTACTTC.

This clonotype was counted at least ten times. This chain joins TRBV7-9 and TRBJ1-1; D perhaps matches TRBD1 (5 bases). The germline V gene has CDR1 SEHNR and CDR2 FQNEAQ (reference sequence). With 5 bases removed from V and 3 bases from J, the gap between germline ends came to 19 bases. The length of the CDR3 is 16 residues. In DNA, the CDR3 is TGTGCCAGCAGCCCCTCGGGCCACCCGGGGGACACTGAAGCTTTCTTT. Its translation: CASSPSGHPGDTEAFF.

This clonotype was observed a handful of times. This chain joins TRBV6-2 or TRBV6-3 and TRBJ2-1; D possibly corresponds to TRBD2 (5 bases). Trimming left V 2 bases short and J 6 bases short, with 14 bases between. The CDR3 contains 15 residues. Germline-derived CDR1 and CDR2 are MNHEY and SVGEGT. The CDR3 here is CASSYLREISNEQFF. For the CDR3, the DNA is TGTGCCAGCAGTTACCTACGGGAAATCAGCAATGAGCAGTTCTTC.

In its sample, this clonotype was seen many times. This rearrangement joins TRBV11-2 to TRBJ2-3; tentative D call: TRBD2 (6 bases). V was clipped by 4 bases and J by 2 bases, with 19 bases between them. The CDR3 runs 17 residues. The V gene's germline CDR1 is SGHAT and CDR2 FQNNGV. The CDR3 protein is CASSSYPGGKATDTQYF. In nucleotides, the CDR3 is TGTGCCAGCAGCTCCTACCCAGGAGGGAAGGCCACAGATACGCAGTATTTT.

With respect to this clonotype: A read error may be the cause here, since a much bigger clone is one base away. The chain carries TRBV12-3 or TRBV12-4 and TRBJ2-7; 7 bases line up with TRBD2. The J call could be wrong; TRBJ2-1 is a better fit for the DNA end. The CDR3 length is 14 residues. As DNA, the CDR3 is TGTGCCAGCAGTTTAGGTGCGGGAGTCTACGAGCAGTTCTTC. Protein product: CASSLGAGVYEQFF.

CDR3 residues: CASPSASSYNEQFF. The CDR3 DNA sequence: TGTGCCAGCCCTAGCGCGAGCTCCTACAATGAGCAGTTCTTC. The rearrangement joins TRBV27 to TRBJ2-1, with a possible D match to TRBD2 (6 bases). The V end lost 8 bases, the J end lost 0 bases, and 11 bases lay between the germline ends. The CDR3 has 14 amino acids. Germline lookup yields CDR1 MNHEY and CDR2 SMNVEV (reference sequence).

This clonotype was seen at least ten times. An end of the junction does not agree with germline; a read error may underlie this. V gene TRBV5-1 combines with J gene TRBJ2-1; either TRBD1 or TRBD2 may supply D (5 bases each). Germline V gives CDR1 SGHRS, CDR2 YFSETQ. CDR3 length: 15 amino acids. CDR3 region: CASSLAGSSYNEQFF. The CDR3, as DNA: TGTGCCAGCAGTTTAGCAGGGAGCTCCTACAATGAGCAGTTCTTC.

This clonotype occurred many times. The chain combines TRBV2 with TRBJ1-1; unclear D gene. Germline V CDR1 and CDR2: SNHLY, FYNNEI. V was pared by 6 bases and J by 3 bases, with 14 bases between. The CDR3 runs 14 residues. CDR3 coding DNA: TGTGCCAGCAGCACCACGGGCGGGGACACTGAAGCTTTCTTT. It translates to CASSTTGGDTEAFF.

The V gene is TRBV9, the J gene TRBJ2-4; 12 bases line up with TRBD2. The CDR3 has 19 amino acids. Germline V gene data show CDR1 as SGDLS and CDR2 as YYNGEE. Trimming removed 3 bases from V and 1 base from J; junction bases left unmatched: 11. The CDR3 sequence: CASSGPKAGLAGAKNIQYF. The CDR3 region has the DNA TGTGCCAGCAGCGGGCCGAAAGCCGGACTAGCGGGGGCCAAAAACATTCAGTACTTC.

The sample holds many counts of this clonotype. This chain uses TRBV20-1 with TRBJ2-1, with 11 bases matching TRBD1. This CDR3 has 15 amino acids. Germline V lookup: CDR1 DFQATT, CDR2 SNEGSKA (reference sequence). V lost 6 bases, J lost 1 base, and 5 bases stayed unmatched. Written as DNA, the CDR3 is TGCAGTGCCGTGGGACAGGGGGGTTCCTACAATGAGCAGTTCTTC. Residues: CSAVGQGGSYNEQFF.